One and the same sample provided the 11 T cell receptor beta chains below, sequenced in a study of T cells in Graves' hyperthyroidism and ophthalmopathy. Amplification of TCR beta CDR3 regions was performed using RNA transcripts as template. The primer set for the first-round RT-PCR of the TCR CDR3 was HTBI. TCRdb used MiXCR to reprocess the multiplex PCR reads, holding one entry per CDR3 protein. The sample includes a few hundred thousand distinct CDR3 sequences, approximately 15% of them seen just once. Sequenced: blood. The receptors were sampled from a woman aged 25 to 39 with Graves' hyperthyroidism.

V gene TRBV7-9 combines with J gene TRBJ2-1; 9 bases are a match to TRBD2. This CDR3 has 15 residues. V shed 2 bases, J shed 3 bases, and the junction held 2 bases outside the gene matches. CDR1 is SEHNR, CDR2 FQNEAQ, per germline (reference sequence). CDR3: CASSLSSGNYNEQFF. In nucleotides, the CDR3 is TGTGCCAGCAGCTTATCTAGCGGGAACTACAATGAGCAGTTCTTC. Full variable domain (remainder filled in from reference TRBV7-9 and TRBJ2-1): DTGVSQNPRHKITKRGQNVTFRCDPISEHNRLYWYRQTLGQGPEFLTYFQNEAQLEKSRLLSDRFSAERPKGSFSTLEIQRTEQGDSAMYLCASSLSSGNYNEQFFGPGTRLTVL.

The gene calls are TRBV15 and TRBJ2-2, with D unclear. Germline values: CDR1 LNHNV, CDR2 YYDKDF (reference sequence). V was trimmed by 0 bases and J by 1 base, leaving 6 bases between them. The length of the CDR3 is 15 residues. In DNA form, the CDR3 reads TGTGCCACCAGCAGAGATGCAGGGAACACCGGGGAGCTGTTTTTT. This codes for CATSRDAGNTGELFF. Looking up the rest from reference TRBV15 and TRBJ2-2 gives the full variable domain: DAMVIQNPRYQVTQFGKPVTLSCSQTLNHNVMYWYQQKSSQAPKLLFHYYDKDFNNEADTPDNFQSRRPNTSFCFLDIRSPGLGDTAMYLCATSRDAGNTGELFFGEGSRLTVL.

This chain uses TRBV28 with TRBJ1-6; D remains unclear. The CDR3 is 15 amino acids. CDR1 is MDHEN and CDR2 is SYDVKM in the germline V gene. With 1 base removed from V and 5 bases from J, the gap between germline ends came to 9 bases. The CDR3: CASSLSGYDNSPLHF. In DNA, the CDR3 is TGTGCCAGCAGTTTATCCGGTTATGATAATTCACCCCTCCACTTT.

The chain joins TRBV28 to TRBJ1-4, with D hard to call. CDR1 is MDHEN and CDR2 is SYDVKM in the germline V gene. Trimming removed 8 bases at V and 0 bases at J, with 13 bases between. The CDR3 contains 15 residues. CDR3 region: CASGESRTTNEKLFF. DNA of the CDR3: TGTGCCAGCGGGGAATCCAGAACAACTAATGAAAAACTGTTTTTT.

The chain is built from TRBV30 and TRBJ2-3, with 11 nucleotides matching TRBD2. The CDR3 consists of 16 residues. Germline V gene sequence: CDR1 GTSNPN, CDR2 SVGIG (reference sequence). V was pared by 2 bases and J by 4 bases, with 8 bases of the junction left unmatched. The chain's CDR3 is CAWSRLAGGGADTQYF. CDR3 coding DNA: TGTGCCTGGAGTAGGCTAGCGGGAGGCGGAGCAGATACGCAGTATTTT. The full variable domain, with the rest looked up from reference TRBV30 and TRBJ2-3, is SQTIHQWPATLVQPVGSPLSLECTVEGTSNPNLYWYRQAAGRGLQLLFYSVGIGQISSEVPQNLSASRPQDRQFILSSKKLLLSDSGFYLCAWSRLAGGGADTQYFGPGTRLTVL.

This clonotype was detected ten times or more. The chain uses TRBV2 and TRBJ2-7, with 12 nucleotides matching TRBD2. Germline CDR1 and CDR2: SNHLY and FYNNEI. This CDR3 is 15 amino acids long. The J segment lost 5 bases and the V segment lost 3 bases, leaving 5 bases of the junction unmatched. CDR3: CASSDSSGRAHEQYF. Here the CDR3 DNA reads TGTGCCAGCAGTGATTCTAGCGGGAGGGCCCACGAGCAGTACTTC. Full variable domain (outside the CDR3, taken from reference TRBV2 and TRBJ2-7): EPEVTQTPSHQVTQMGQEVILRCVPISNHLYFYWYRQILGQKVEFLVSFYNNEISEKSEIFDDQFSVERPDGSNFTLKIRSTKLEDSAMYFCASSDSSGRAHEQYFGPGTRLTVT.

In this sample, this clonotype turned up a few times. The V and J genes are TRBV6-5 and TRBJ2-2; 7 bases match TRBD1. Germline V gene sequence: CDR1 MNHEY, CDR2 SVGAGI. The CDR3 is 16 amino acids. The V segment lost 2 bases and the J segment 4 bases; nucleotides outside the gene matches: 7. The CDR3 here is CASSYPRQGGTGELFF. The CDR3 DNA reads as TGTGCCAGCAGTTACCCCAGACAGGGTGGCACCGGGGAGCTGTTTTTT.

Many counts were recorded for this clonotype. In DNA, the CDR3 is TGTGCCAGCAGCCAAGTTGGCGGTGAGCAGTTCTTC. Its translation: CASSQVGGEQFF. This chain connects TRBV3-1 to TRBJ2-1; D is unresolved. The CDR3 contains 12 residues. Trimming removed 1 base from V and 9 bases from J, with 7 bases in between. The germline V gene has CDR1 LGHDT and CDR2 YNNKEL (reference sequence).

This clonotype was recorded at least ten times. This rearrangement joins TRBV12-3 or TRBV12-4 to TRBJ1-5; no firm D call. Deletions cut 5 bases from V and 5 bases from J, with 10 bases between. This CDR3 contains 13 residues. The CDR3 region is CASSHTWDQPQHF. The DNA of the CDR3 is TGTGCCAGCAGTCATACGTGGGATCAGCCCCAGCATTTT.

There are many counts of this clonotype. This chain links TRBV20-1 with TRBJ2-1; TRBD1 might be the D (5 bases). Germline V gene lookup returns CDR1 DFQATT and CDR2 SNEGSKA (reference sequence). The V gene lost 0 bases and the J gene lost 4 bases, with 13 bases spanning the gap. The CDR3 is 15 residues long. CDR3 protein: CSARDLGAGYNEQFF. DNA for the CDR3: TGCAGTGCTAGAGATCTAGGGGCTGGGTACAATGAGCAGTTCTTC.

V usage is TRBV18 and J usage is TRBJ2-1, with 7 bases identical to TRBD2. There are 17 residues in the CDR3. V was pared by 4 bases and J by 7 bases, with 16 bases of the junction left unmatched. The germline CDR1 and CDR2 sequences are KGHSH and LQKENI. CDR3 DNA sequence: TGTGCCAGCTCACTCGGTAATAGCGGCATCGGGGGGAATGAGCAGTTCTTC. Translating gives CASSLGNSGIGGNEQFF. The whole variable domain, remainder taken from reference TRBV18 and TRBJ2-1, is NAGVMQNPRHLVRRRGQEARLRCSPMKGHSHVYWYRQLPEEGLKFMVYLQKENIIDESGMPKERFSAEFPKEGPSILRIQQVVRGDSAAYFCASSLGNSGIGGNEQFFGPGTRLTVL.